The sequence of this TCR beta chain was determined in a study of CD8 T cells in Susac syndrome. Sequencing of TCR beta was carried out in blood CD8+ and CD4+ T cells. This CDR3 region has 16 residues. V lost 5 bases, J lost 4 bases, and 21 bases lay in between. CDR1 DFQATT and CDR2 SNEGSKA come from the germline V gene (reference sequence). The RNA input was roughly 0.45 to 1 ug, and it was reverse transcribed with random hexamers. TCRdb re-called the immunoSEQ multiplex PCR reads with MiXCR, one entry per CDR3 protein. The profile shows around 270,000 distinct CDR3 sequences, 65% to 90% of them singletons.

Sequencing was performed on CD8+ T cells from PBMCs. The source is a human donor with multiple sclerosis. This chain connects TRBV20-1 to TRBJ2-1; perhaps TRBD2 as D (6 bases). The DNA for the CDR3 is TGCAGTGCTCGGGACTTTGGGGGTGACTTTTACAATGAGCAGTTCTTC. It yields the protein CSARDFGGDFYNEQFF.